This T cell receptor (beta chain) derives from a study of cytomegalovirus exposure and HLA in healthy donors. About the study: Assignment to the Caucasian-associated ancestry cluster applied to around 76% of the approximately 420 genotyped donors.

Study-wide findings and caveats: For most TCR beta V segments, an earlier analysis put the productive rate at about 87% or about 30% of the time. In vitro experiments confirmed that a few CMV-associated chains were specific for CMV antigens.

Note on this clone: What it recognizes is unknown. One end of the junction does not line up with germline, which may come from a read error.

In the PCR, 60 Vbeta and 13 Jbeta primers were used. Clones were read by immunoSEQ multiplex PCR, and TCRdb kept only the in-frame ones, dropping some. The sample lists 90,000 to 150,000 clones, 70% to 80% occurring once. The receptor's source is a woman between 45 and 60 years old in good health and CMV-seropositive. What was sequenced was PBMCs.

The CDR3 bases are TGTGCCAGCACCGAATCCCCAGTGACGAGGGTGTTTTTGCACTTC. Translation gives CASTESPVTRVFLHF. This sequence joins TRBV6-6 and TRBJ2-7; possibly TRBD2 for D (5 bases). CDR1 and CDR2 from the germline V gene are MNHNY and SVGAGI (reference sequence). This CDR3 is 15 amino acids long.